Below are 29 T cell receptor beta chains sequenced from a single sample in a study of patients and donors after allogeneic stem cell transplantation. In TCRdb, the RT-PCR reads were re-called with MiXCR into one record per CDR3 protein. The repertoire holds some 880,000 distinct CDR3 sequences, 18% seen once, with 5% to 6.5% in the top ten. Sequencing was done on a sample of blood, either unsorted or a sorted T cell fraction (not recorded which). Source of these receptors: a human donor who was either an allogeneic HSCT recipient or a stem cell or donor lymphocyte infusion donor (not recorded which). It is not recorded whose cells these are; they may come from a transplant donor.

The table lists this clonotype with a few counts. The V and J genes are TRBV20-1 and TRBJ1-3; TRBD1 is a possible D gene (6 bases). V dropped 6 bases and J dropped 0 bases, with 12 bases sitting between them. Looked up from germline, CDR1 is DFQATT and CDR2 is SNEGSKA (reference sequence). This CDR3 region has 14 residues. In DNA form, the CDR3 reads TGCAGTGCACAAACAGGGTTCTCTGGAAACACCATATATTTT. This codes for CSAQTGFSGNTIYF.

Here the CDR3 DNA reads TGTGCCAGCAGCGGCGACAGGGGTGGCACCGGGGAGCTGTTTTTT. This encodes CASSGDRGGTGELFF. J is TRBJ2-2 and V is TRBV9; 8 nucleotides match TRBD1. Looked up from germline, CDR1 is SGDLS and CDR2 is YYNGEE. This CDR3 region has 15 residues. Unmatched junction bases numbered 5, after V lost 3 bases and J lost 4 bases.

This clonotype was seen a few times. This chain joins TRBV4-2 and TRBJ2-7, with 9 bases matching TRBD2. Losses at the gene ends were 1 base for V and 6 bases for J; bases not matched to a gene: 10. The CDR3 totals 16 residues. Germline V gene sequence: CDR1 LGHNA, CDR2 YNFKEQ. This CDR3 is CASSQGSSLTSGEQYF. The CDR3 bases are TGTGCCAGCAGCCAAGGTTCTTCCCTGACTAGCGGCGAGCAGTACTTC.

This clonotype was counted a few times. The rearrangement uses TRBV7-8 and TRBJ2-1, with 7 bases that match TRBD2. Germline V gene data show CDR1 as SGHVS and CDR2 as FQNEAQ. Germline trimming cut 1 base from V and 3 bases from J; bases unmatched to any gene: 6. The CDR3 spans 16 residues. CDR3 region: CASSLERASGYNEQFF. The CDR3 nucleotides are TGTGCCAGCAGCTTAGAAAGGGCTAGCGGCTACAATGAGCAGTTCTTC.

This chain links TRBV25-1 with TRBJ2-5, with 12 bases lining up with TRBD2. The CDR3 loop spans 17 amino acids. The germline V gene encodes CDR1 MGHDK and CDR2 SYGVNS. Unmatched junction bases numbered 9, after V lost 6 bases and J lost 1 base. CDR3 amino acids: CASSSKTSGRVQETQYF. DNA of the CDR3: TGTGCCAGCAGCTCTAAGACTAGCGGGAGAGTCCAAGAGACCCAGTACTTC.

This chain joins TRBV20-1 and TRBJ2-2; TRBD2 matches at 7 bases. The CDR3 is made up of 15 amino acids. Unmatched junction bases numbered 10, after V lost 5 bases and J lost 4 bases. Germline lookup yields CDR1 DFQATT and CDR2 SNEGSKA (reference sequence). Here the CDR3 reads CSAATSRRFTGELFF. CDR3 DNA: TGCAGTGCTGCGACTAGCCGGAGGTTCACCGGGGAGCTGTTTTTT.

This clonotype has only a few counts. The V call is TRBV4-2, the J call TRBJ2-2, with 10 bases lining up with TRBD2. CDR1 and CDR2 (germline): LGHNA, YNFKEQ. This CDR3 has 16 residues. V gave up 1 base and J gave up 7 bases; unmatched junction bases: 6. The CDR3 protein is CASSQVSGRAVGELFF. CDR3 in DNA: TGTGCCAGCAGCCAAGTCAGCGGGAGGGCCGTCGGGGAGCTGTTTTTT.

The rearrangement uses TRBV27 and TRBJ2-1; D not certain. The V end was cut by 5 bases, the J end by 5 bases, with 13 bases between. The CDR3 sequence is 14 residues long. Germline V gives CDR1 MNHEY, CDR2 SMNVEV (reference sequence). Written as DNA, the CDR3 is TGTGCCAGCAGTGGCTACATAGGAAACAATGAGCAGTTCTTC. It encodes CASSGYIGNNEQFF.

This clonotype was detected only a few times. The chain uses TRBV7-2 and TRBJ2-4; 9 nucleotides agree with TRBD2. The length of the CDR3 is 16 residues. The germline CDR1 and CDR2 sequences are SGHTA and FQGNSA. V was clipped by 2 bases and J by 13 bases; unmatched bases: 15. DNA for the CDR3: TGTGCCAGCAGCTTATTAGGGAGGGGTAGCGGGGGAATACAGTACTTC. Protein product: CASSLLGRGSGGIQYF.

The chain combines TRBV25-1 with TRBJ1-1; D is unclear. In germline, CDR1 is MGHDK, CDR2 SYGVNS. The length of the CDR3 is 13 residues. V lost 7 bases to trimming and J lost 2 bases, with 11 bases between them. For the CDR3, the DNA is TGTGCCAGCATCCCGGACGGAAACACTGAAGCTTTCTTT. This translates into CASIPDGNTEAFF. Complete variable domain (other parts from reference TRBV25-1 and TRBJ1-1): EADIYQTPRYLVIGTGKKITLECSQTMGHDKMYWYQQDPGMELHLIHYSYGVNSTEKGDLSSESTVSRIRTEHFPLTLESARPSHTSQYLCASIPDGNTEAFFGQGTRLTVV.

The chain is built from TRBV28 and TRBJ2-1; D gene uncertain. The V and J ends lost 6 bases and 0 bases respectively, with 15 bases between them. CDR1 is MDHEN, CDR2 SYDVKM, per germline. The CDR3 runs 16 residues. CDR3 sequence reads: CASRTHAGLSYNEQFF. The CDR3 nucleotides read TGTGCCAGCAGAACCCACGCAGGCCTCTCCTACAATGAGCAGTTCTTC.

The gene calls are TRBV27 and TRBJ2-1, with 8 bases lining up with TRBD2. The CDR3 totals 17 residues. Germline-derived CDR1 and CDR2 are MNHEY and SMNVEV (reference sequence). Trimming cost V 4 bases and J 3 bases; bases outside gene matches: 11. The CDR3 DNA reads TGTGCCAGCAGTTCACCTCCTTTAGCGGGGAACTACAATGAGCAGTTCTTC. It specifies CASSSPPLAGNYNEQFF.

The rearrangement joins TRBV12-3 or TRBV12-4 to TRBJ2-3; 10 positions match TRBD2. J lost 2 bases, V lost 6 bases, and 8 bases had no gene match. The CDR3 has 16 amino acids. CDR3 loop: CASRLRLAGHTDTQYF. The CDR3 DNA reads TGTGCCAGCAGGCTGAGACTAGCGGGCCACACAGATACGCAGTATTTT.

The genes are TRBV4-3 and TRBJ1-2, with D perhaps TRBD1 (6 bases). CDR1 is LGHNA, CDR2 YSLEER, per germline. The CDR3 sequence is 14 residues long. The V end lost 0 bases, the J end lost 4 bases, and 9 bases lay between the germline ends. The CDR3 spells CASSQDGQLYGYTF. The CDR3 coding sequence is TGCGCCAGCAGCCAAGATGGACAGCTCTATGGCTACACCTTC.

This rearrangement joins TRBV12-3 or TRBV12-4 to TRBJ2-7; the D gene is possibly TRBD1 (5 bases). The CDR3 length is 12 residues. Trimming pared 8 bases from V and 5 bases from J, leaving 13 bases between. For the CDR3, the DNA is TGTGCCAGCGGACACCCTGGGAACGAGCAGTACTTC. The encoded protein is CASGHPGNEQYF.

The rearrangement uses TRBV7-9 and TRBJ2-7; 10 bases are a match to TRBD2. V lost 2 bases, J lost 1 base, and 8 bases stayed unmatched. The germline gives CDR1 SEHNR, CDR2 FQNEAQ (reference sequence). This CDR3 contains 17 residues. The CDR3 reads CASSLLTSGTSSYEQYF. The CDR3 region has the DNA TGTGCCAGCAGCTTATTAACTAGCGGGACGTCATCCTACGAGCAGTACTTC.

The chain recombines TRBV15 with TRBJ2-6, with unresolved D. This CDR3 contains 14 residues. Germline assignment: CDR1 LNHNV and CDR2 YYDKDF (reference sequence). The ends were cut back, 0 bases at V and 12 bases at J, with 12 bases in the middle. The chain's CDR3 is CATSRDGMSTVLTF. The CDR3 DNA sequence: TGTGCCACCAGCAGAGATGGTATGAGTACCGTCCTGACTTTC.

A few counts support this clonotype. The J gene is TRBJ2-1, the V gene TRBV18, with 8 bases aligning to TRBD2. In germline, CDR1 is KGHSH, CDR2 LQKENI. The CDR3 is 15 residues long. V dropped 3 bases and J dropped 2; count of bases not matched to a gene: 3. The CDR3 coding sequence is TGTGCCAGCTCACCCCTGGGACTAGCCTACAATGAGCAGTTCTTC. Translated: CASSPLGLAYNEQFF.

This clonotype turned up a few times. The rearrangement joins TRBV20-1 to TRBJ2-3; 9 bases line up with TRBD2. The V segment lost 0 bases and the J segment 5 bases; nucleotides outside the gene matches: 15. CDR1 DFQATT and CDR2 SNEGSKA come from the germline V gene (reference sequence). CDR3 size: 18 residues. CDR3: CSARDPRRGGHGGDTQYF. The CDR3, as DNA: TGCAGTGCTAGAGACCCGAGGCGGGGGGGCCACGGTGGAGATACGCAGTATTTT.

V and J are TRBV9 and TRBJ1-6; no reliable D call. The CDR3 covers 16 residues. Germline V CDR1 and CDR2: SGDLS, YYNGEE. The V gene lost 0 bases and the J gene lost 7 bases, with 14 bases spanning the gap. As DNA, the CDR3 is TGTGCCAGCAGCGTAGGTGGGGTGGTTGGGAATTCACCCCTCCACTTT. It is translated as CASSVGGVVGNSPLHF.

The V gene is TRBV7-9, the J gene TRBJ2-1; weak D call: TRBD2 (6 bases). The CDR3 is 16 residues long. The V gene lost 3 bases and the J gene lost 2 bases, with 14 bases spanning the gap. CDR1 is SEHNR and CDR2 is FQNEAQ in the germline V gene (reference sequence). CDR3 DNA: TGTGCCAGCAGCTTCCGAGGGAGGACGACCTACAATGAGCAGTTCTTC. Its translation is CASSFRGRTTYNEQFF.

The rearrangement joins TRBV6-1 to TRBJ1-2; 9 bases line up with TRBD1. V was clipped by 6 bases and J by 1 base; unmatched bases: 9. This CDR3 has 16 residues. Germline V gene data show CDR1 as MNHNS and CDR2 as SASEGT. CDR3 nucleotides: TGTGCCAGCAGGACGGGACAGGGCTCGCATAACTATGGCTACACCTTC. Residues: CASRTGQGSHNYGYTF.

The table lists this clonotype with a few counts. V gene TRBV19 combines with J gene TRBJ2-7; TRBD1 matches at 8 bases. Per the germline V gene, CDR1 is LNHDA and CDR2 is SQIVND (reference sequence). CDR3 length: 15 residues. With 6 bases clipped from V and 3 bases from J, the junction kept 10 bases outside the gene matches. The CDR3 protein is CASSPRDRRIYEQYF. DNA of the CDR3: TGTGCCAGTAGCCCCCGGGACAGGAGAATCTACGAGCAGTACTTC. Looking up the rest from reference TRBV19 and TRBJ2-7 gives the full variable domain: DGGITQSPKYLFRKEGQNVTLSCEQNLNHDAMYWYRQDPGQGLRLIYYSQIVNDFQKGDIAEGYSVSREKKESFPLTVTSAQKNPTAFYLCASSPRDRRIYEQYFGPGTRLTVT.

There are a few counts of this clonotype. The rearrangement uses TRBV4-2 and TRBJ2-5; perhaps TRBD2 as D (7 bases). There are 17 residues in the CDR3. Trimming removed 3 bases from V and 2 bases from J, with 19 bases in between. Germline V gives CDR1 LGHNA, CDR2 YNFKEQ. The CDR3 nucleotides read TGTGCCAGCAGCCAGGAGGGGGGCGGGGGAATTCAAGAGACCCAGTACTTC. Translated, it gives CASSQEGGGGIQETQYF.

This clonotype was detected a few times. The rearrangement joins TRBV6-5 to TRBJ1-1, with 7 bases fitting TRBD1. This CDR3 has 15 residues. Losses at the gene ends were 4 bases for V and 3 bases for J; bases not matched to a gene: 8. Germline lookup yields CDR1 MNHEY and CDR2 SVGAGI. The CDR3 sequence is CASSSHRGLYTEAFF. The CDR3 nucleotides are TGTGCCAGCAGTTCCCACAGGGGATTGTACACTGAAGCTTTCTTT.

V and J are TRBV7-2 and TRBJ2-2; D possibly corresponds to TRBD2 (5 bases). The length of the CDR3 is 15 residues. From germline, CDR1 is SGHTA and CDR2 FQGNSA. Trimming stripped 3 bases from V and 5 bases from J, with 13 bases between. The CDR3 coding sequence is TGTGCCAGCAGCTTTGGTAACCGGGATACCGGGGAGCTGTTTTTT. Protein product: CASSFGNRDTGELFF.

This sequence joins TRBV5-1 and TRBJ2-3; tentative D call: TRBD2 (6 bases). The CDR3 sequence is 17 residues long. Trimming took 0 bases from V and 0 from J, leaving 14 bases between them. CDR1 and CDR2 (germline): SGHRS, YFSETQ. Written as DNA, the CDR3 is TGCGCCAGCAGCTTGGCTAACCCACGGGAGAGCACAGATACGCAGTATTTT. Translation gives CASSLANPRESTDTQYF.

This rearrangement joins TRBV5-1 to TRBJ1-5; tentative D call: TRBD1 (6 bases). Trimming pared 3 bases from V and 6 bases from J, leaving 13 bases between. This CDR3 has 14 amino acids. Germline assignment: CDR1 SGHRS and CDR2 YFSETQ. Written as DNA, the CDR3 is TGCGCCAGCAGCTGGGAGGGGGGATCTCAGCCCCAGCATTTT. Protein product: CASSWEGGSQPQHF.

This chain connects TRBV5-1 to TRBJ2-5, with a tentative D call TRBD1 (5 bases). Germline V gene sequence: CDR1 SGHRS, CDR2 YFSETQ. The CDR3 runs to 15 residues. V was clipped by 0 bases and J by 5 bases, with 14 bases between them. The CDR3, as DNA: TGCGCCAGCAGCTTGGGTCAGGGTATTTCGGAGACCCAGTACTTC. Its translation: CASSLGQGISETQYF.